One T cell receptor (beta chain) is described in this entry. The sample is drawn from a study of blood T cell repertoires in COVID-19. Looking at the study overall: Donors in the United States, Italy and Spain gave samples during acute or convalescent COVID-19.

Sequencing used immunoSEQ multiplex PCR; TCRdb keeps in-frame clones, though not all of them. Among some 35,000 clones listed, about 80% were seen once. This CDR3 contains 14 residues. V gave up 7 bases and J gave up 7 bases, with 17 bases separating them. CDR1 is SGHTA and CDR2 is FQGNSA in the germline V gene. The sample taken for sequencing was peripheral blood. V and J are TRBV7-2 and TRBJ1-5; D may be TRBD1 (5 bases). The sequence derives from a man in his 70s with acute or convalescent COVID-19. CDR3: CASNSGSGRQPQHF. In nucleotides, the CDR3 is TGTGCCAGCAACTCAGGGTCAGGCAGACAGCCCCAGCATTTT.